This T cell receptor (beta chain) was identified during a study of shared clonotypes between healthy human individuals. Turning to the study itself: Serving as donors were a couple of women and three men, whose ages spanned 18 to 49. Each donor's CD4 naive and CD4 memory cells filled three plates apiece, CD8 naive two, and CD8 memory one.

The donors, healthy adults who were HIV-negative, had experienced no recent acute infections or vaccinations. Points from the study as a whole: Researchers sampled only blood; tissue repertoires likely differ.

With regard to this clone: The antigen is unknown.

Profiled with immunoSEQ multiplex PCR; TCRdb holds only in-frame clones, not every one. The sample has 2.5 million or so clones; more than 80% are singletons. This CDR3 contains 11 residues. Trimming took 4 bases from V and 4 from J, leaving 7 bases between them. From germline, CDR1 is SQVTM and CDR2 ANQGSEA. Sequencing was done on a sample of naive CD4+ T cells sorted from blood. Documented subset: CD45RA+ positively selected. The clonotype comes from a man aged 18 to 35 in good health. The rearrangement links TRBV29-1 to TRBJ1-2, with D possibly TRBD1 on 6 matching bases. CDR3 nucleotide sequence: TGCAGCGTTGGGGGGGCCTATGGCTACACCTTC. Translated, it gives CSVGGAYGYTF.